Each of the 15 T cell receptor beta chains below was sequenced from the same sample in a study of OX40 agonist ivuxolimab in advanced cancers. The data were produced by immunoSEQ multiplex PCR, yet TCRdb's version contains in-frame clones alone and is incomplete. The sample shows about 58,000 clones, roughly 89% of them seen only once. The sample in question was CD4+ or CD8+ T cells sorted from blood, obtained in a trial of the OX40 agonist ivuxolimab. Every receptor here comes from an adult with an advanced solid tumor such as melanoma, head and neck, liver or kidney cancer.

The V gene is TRBV6-1, the J gene TRBJ1-5; D is perhaps TRBD1 (6 bases). V shed 8 bases and J shed 2 bases, with 10 bases lying between them. The germline V gene encodes CDR1 MNHNS and CDR2 SASEGT. CDR3 length: 13 amino acids. CDR3: CASVGGGNQPQHF. CDR3 nucleotide sequence: TGTGCCAGCGTGGGGGGCGGCAATCAGCCCCAGCATTTT.

The CDR3 DNA reads TGCGCCAGCAGTCGTACCGGGACAGCTACTAACGAGCAGTACTTC. It yields the protein CASSRTGTATNEQYF. The chain links TRBV5-1 to TRBJ2-7, with 7 nucleotides matching TRBD1. The germline V gene has CDR1 SGHRS and CDR2 YFSETQ. The CDR3 sequence is 15 residues long. V shed 5 bases, J shed 5 bases, and the junction held 13 bases outside the gene matches.

J is TRBJ1-5 and V is TRBV18; 8 nucleotides match TRBD1. The length of the CDR3 is 15 residues. Germline trimming cut 8 bases from V and 6 bases from J; bases unmatched to any gene: 12. Germline loops: CDR1 KGHSH, CDR2 LQKENI. The CDR3 reads CASLPTTGDAQPQHF. The CDR3 coding sequence is TGTGCCAGCCTCCCTACGACAGGGGACGCTCAGCCCCAGCATTTT.

The V gene is TRBV6-5, the J gene TRBJ2-7; TRBD2 might be the D (5 bases). This CDR3 contains 13 residues. Germline values: CDR1 MNHEY, CDR2 SVGAGI. The ends were cut back, 6 bases at V and 1 base at J, with 10 bases in the middle. CDR3 sequence (DNA): TGTGCCAGCAGAACCCCGGGGTCCTACGAGCAGTACTTC. It yields the protein CASRTPGSYEQYF.

This CDR3 is CASSETSGVTDTQYF. CDR3 DNA: TGTGCCAGCAGTGAAACTAGCGGAGTCACAGATACGCAGTATTTT. The rearrangement uses TRBV2 and TRBJ2-3; 8 nucleotides line up with TRBD2. This CDR3 comprises 15 residues. V lost 2 bases, J lost 2 bases, and 3 bases stayed unmatched. Germline-derived CDR1 and CDR2 are SNHLY and FYNNEI.

V and J are TRBV19 and TRBJ2-7; the match to TRBD1 covers 11 bases. Losses at the gene ends were 3 bases for V and 5 bases for J; bases not matched to a gene: 6. From germline, CDR1 is LNHDA and CDR2 SQIVND (reference sequence). The CDR3 is 15 residues long. The CDR3 protein is CASSISWTGGHEQYF. The CDR3 nucleotides are TGTGCCAGTAGTATCTCGTGGACAGGGGGCCACGAGCAGTACTTC.

The chain combines TRBV9 with TRBJ2-5, with D unresolved. V was trimmed by 4 bases and J by 1 base, leaving 14 bases between them. Germline V lookup: CDR1 SGDLS, CDR2 YYNGEE. The CDR3 consists of 15 residues. CDR3 residues: CASSIRGLGQETQYF. CDR3 in DNA: TGTGCCAGCAGCATCCGCGGATTGGGCCAAGAGACCCAGTACTTC.

CDR3 in amino acids: CASSVAGIPPYEQYF. The DNA for the CDR3 is TGTGCCAGCAGCGTAGCGGGGATCCCCCCCTACGAGCAGTACTTC. V and J are TRBV9 and TRBJ2-7; tentative D call: TRBD2 (5 bases). The CDR3 spans 15 residues. Germline V gene lookup returns CDR1 SGDLS and CDR2 YYNGEE. V lost 0 bases and J 2 bases, leaving 12 bases between the germline ends.

The rearrangement joins TRBV9 to TRBJ2-1; either TRBD1 or TRBD2 may fit D (6 bases each). The CDR3 runs 14 residues. V lost 0 bases and J lost 15, with 19 bases in between. Germline V gene sequence: CDR1 SGDLS, CDR2 YYNGEE. CDR3 region: CASSVGLRGAGRFF. CDR3 coding DNA: TGTGCCAGCAGCGTAGGGCTAAGGGGGGCAGGTCGGTTCTTC.

This sequence joins TRBV27 and TRBJ1-1; 7 nucleotides align to TRBD1. In germline, CDR1 is MNHEY, CDR2 SMNVEV (reference sequence). The CDR3 is 15 amino acids. J gave up 1 base and V 7 bases, and 9 bases lay outside the gene matches. DNA for the CDR3: TGTGCCAGCACCTCACTCGGGACAGCGAACACTGAAGCTTTCTTT. Translated, it gives CASTSLGTANTEAFF.

The chain is built from TRBV5-5 and TRBJ1-5, with D tentatively TRBD1 (5 bases). V was shortened by 0 bases and J by 2 bases, with 9 bases between the two germline ends. This CDR3 region has 15 residues. Germline V gene data show CDR1 as SGHKS and CDR2 as YYEKEE (reference sequence). The CDR3 DNA follows: TGTGCCAGCAGCTTGGCGGTGGGGGGCAATCAGCCCCAGCATTTT. Its protein is CASSLAVGGNQPQHF.

The rearrangement uses TRBV7-2 and TRBJ1-2, with D tentatively TRBD1 (5 bases). V was trimmed by 4 bases and J by 4 bases, leaving 13 bases between them. Germline assignment: CDR1 SGHTA and CDR2 FQGNSA. The CDR3 has 14 residues. The CDR3 protein is CASSSLMGGYGYTF. DNA of the CDR3: TGTGCCAGCAGCTCCCTCATGGGGGGCTATGGCTACACCTTC.

Remarks on this clone: This likely comes from a read error, as the CDR3 has no conserved phenylalanine or tryptophan at its end. This chain connects TRBV5-6 to TRBJ1-2; TRBD1 aligns across 10 bases. V dropped 5 bases and J dropped 8; count of bases not matched to a gene: 12. CDR1 SGHDT and CDR2 YYEEEE come from the germline V gene. The CDR3 consists of 15 residues. CDR3 bases: TGTGCCAGCAGTTCGTTCCCGGGACAGGGGAAGGGCTACACCCTC. It is translated as CASSSFPGQGKGYTL.

Only one count was recorded for this clone. The chain uses TRBV27 and TRBJ2-1, with 12 bases that match TRBD2. Germline CDR1 is MNHEY and CDR2 is SMNVEV (reference sequence). The CDR3 covers 17 residues. With 5 bases clipped from V and 0 bases from J, the junction kept 5 bases outside the gene matches. This chain's CDR3 is CASSPRTSGASYNEQFF. In DNA, the CDR3 is TGTGCCAGCAGTCCACGGACTAGCGGGGCCTCCTACAATGAGCAGTTCTTC.

J is TRBJ1-2 and V is TRBV6-5, with TRBD1 matching 9 bases. This CDR3 is 14 amino acids long. V shed 4 bases, J shed 8 bases, and the junction held 8 bases outside the gene matches. In germline, CDR1 is MNHEY, CDR2 SVGAGI. Here the CDR3 DNA reads TGTGCCAGCAGTTCACCGGGACAGGGACGGGGCTACACCTTC. The encoded protein is CASSSPGQGRGYTF.